These 8 T cell receptor beta chains were sequenced from one sample in a study of shared clonotypes between healthy human individuals. Libraries were prepared by immunoSEQ multiplex PCR; TCRdb keeps only in-frame clonotypes and omits some of them. This table has 2,500,000 or so clones, approximately 93% appearing once. The source material was naive CD4+ T cells from PBMCs. As for subset: CD45RA+ positively selected. Receptor source: a young man in good health. Some clones in this sample may be carry-over from other donors' samples.

V gene TRBV30 combines with J gene TRBJ2-7; possible D gene TRBD1, 5 bases. The CDR3 consists of 14 residues. With 3 bases removed from V and 12 bases from J, the gap between germline ends came to 24 bases. Germline lookup yields CDR1 GTSNPN and CDR2 SVGIG (reference sequence). This CDR3 reads CAWRDKLALYLPYF. CDR3 bases: TGTGCCTGGAGGGACAAATTGGCCCTCTACCTCCCGTACTTC.

The chain links TRBV6-6 to TRBJ1-3; TRBD1 matches 7 bases. V trimming: 10 bases; J trimming: 2 bases; junction bases outside the gene matches: 5. Germline V gene sequence: CDR1 MNHNY, CDR2 SVGAGI (reference sequence). CDR3 length equals 13 residues. CDR3 protein: CATSGTAGNTIYF. The CDR3 DNA follows: TGTGCCACCTCTGGGACAGCTGGAAACACCATATATTTT.

Note on this clone: The junction departs from germline at one end; a sequencing error may be responsible. The V gene is TRBV28, the J gene TRBJ2-1; TRBD2 matches 8 bases. The CDR3 is made up of 15 amino acids. From germline, CDR1 is MDHEN and CDR2 SYDVKM. The CDR3 sequence: CATSGSAGGWNEQFF. The CDR3 coding sequence is TGTGCCACCAGTGGGTCGGCGGGAGGATGGAATGAGCAGTTCTTC.

The chain uses TRBV29-1 and TRBJ2-1; TRBD2 agrees at 8 bases. The CDR3 covers 14 residues. Germline V gene lookup returns CDR1 SQVTM and CDR2 ANQGSEA. V was pared by 6 bases and J by 7 bases, with 11 bases of the junction left unmatched. Here the CDR3 DNA reads TGCAGCGTCAAACTAGCGGCTTTCTTGAATGAGCAGTTCTTC. Its protein product is CSVKLAAFLNEQFF.

The rearrangement links TRBV7-3 to TRBJ2-1; the match to TRBD2 covers 15 bases. The germline V gene has CDR1 SGHTA and CDR2 FQGTGA. V was pared by 3 bases and J by 7 bases, with 7 bases of the junction left unmatched. The CDR3 sequence is 17 residues long. Here the CDR3 reads CASSFTRTSGRGNEQFF. CDR3 DNA: TGTGCCAGCAGCTTCACCCGGACTAGCGGGAGGGGGAATGAGCAGTTCTTC.

The chain combines TRBV28 with TRBJ2-1, with 7 bases identical to TRBD2. V trimming: 7 bases; J trimming: 3 bases; junction bases outside the gene matches: 9. Germline CDR1 reads MDHEN; CDR2 reads SYDVKM. This CDR3 region has 15 residues. Written as DNA, the CDR3 is TGTGCCAGCATGGGCGGGAGAGCCGTCTACAATGAGCAGTTCTTC. Protein: CASMGGRAVYNEQFF.

The V call is TRBV28, the J call TRBJ1-1; maybe TRBD1 (5 bases). The CDR3 runs to 14 residues. Germline values: CDR1 MDHEN, CDR2 SYDVKM. The V end lost 5 bases, the J end lost 0 bases, and 10 bases lay between the germline ends. This CDR3 reads CASSLGRLNTEAFF. CDR3 coding DNA: TGTGCCAGCAGTCTGGGACGTCTGAACACTGAAGCTTTCTTT. Looking up the rest from reference TRBV28 and TRBJ1-1 gives the full variable domain: DVKVTQSSRYLVKRTGEKVFLECVQDMDHENMFWYRQDPGLGLRLIYFSYDVKMKEKGDIPEGYSVSREKKERFSLILESASTNQTSMYLCASSLGRLNTEAFFGQGTRLTVV.

The J gene is TRBJ2-1, the V gene TRBV7-9; the match to TRBD2 covers 14 bases. CDR3 length: 15 residues. Germline CDR1 and CDR2: SEHNR and FQNEAQ (reference sequence). J lost 10 bases, V lost 4 bases, and 6 bases had no gene match. CDR3 bases: TGTGCCAGCAGCTCCCGACTAGCGGGAGGGCAGGAGCAGTTCTTC. Its translation: CASSSRLAGGQEQFF.